These 24 T cell receptor beta chains originate from one sample sequenced in a study of blood T cell repertoires in COVID-19. Produced via immunoSEQ multiplex PCR; TCRdb's table is partial and in-frame only. The data hold roughly 300,000 clones, with under 95% observed a single time. Input material: PBMCs or T cells enriched from blood (not recorded which). All receptors derive from a woman aged 40 to 50 with acute COVID-19.

This CDR3 is CASSPTSGGASGEQFF. CDR3 DNA: TGTGCCAGCAGCCCAACTAGCGGGGGGGCGTCCGGTGAGCAGTTCTTC. This chain connects TRBV7-2 to TRBJ2-1, with 13 bases lining up with TRBD2. Germline lookup yields CDR1 SGHTA and CDR2 FQGNSA. J was trimmed by 9 bases and V by 5 bases; bases with no gene match: 10. The CDR3 loop spans 16 amino acids.

The V call is TRBV29-1, the J call TRBJ1-1; 9 nucleotides agree with TRBD1. Germline CDR1 reads SQVTM; CDR2 reads ANQGSEA. The CDR3 runs to 11 residues. V was pared by 6 bases and J by 5 bases, with 1 base of the junction left unmatched. CDR3 region: CSVDRGTEAFF. CDR3 coding DNA: TGCAGCGTAGACAGGGGGACTGAAGCTTTCTTT.

This clone was recorded once. The same CDR3 can be traced to other DNA sequences in this sample. V usage is TRBV28 and J usage is TRBJ1-6; 7 positions match TRBD1. The CDR3 is 14 amino acids. V lost 6 bases to trimming and J lost 8 bases; unmatched junction nucleotides: 7. Germline V gene lookup returns CDR1 MDHEN and CDR2 SYDVKM. In DNA form, the CDR3 reads TGTGCCAGCAGCCCTGACAGGGAGGATTCACCCCTCCACTTT. Translating it yields CASSPDREDSPLHF.

CDR3 nucleotide sequence: TGTGCCACCAGTGACCCTTGGGGACAGGGTGTCCTAGGGGACCAAGCCAAAAACATTCAGTACTTC. It translates to CATSDPWGQGVLGDQAKNIQYF. The chain combines TRBV24-1 with TRBJ2-4, with 9 positions matching TRBD1. V shed 4 bases and J 0 bases; nucleotides not matched to a gene: 21. Germline lookup yields CDR1 KGHDR and CDR2 SFDVKD. The CDR3 length is 22 residues.

This clone was recorded once. V gene TRBV27 combines with J gene TRBJ1-2, with 8 positions matching TRBD1. CDR1 MNHEY and CDR2 SMNVEV come from the germline V gene (reference sequence). Germline trimming cut 6 bases from V and 4 bases from J; bases unmatched to any gene: 10. The CDR3 is 15 residues long. For the CDR3, the DNA is TGTGCCAGCAGACCAACCCCCGGGACAGGCTATGGCTACACCTTC. Protein: CASRPTPGTGYGYTF.

The sample holds a few counts of this clone. The chain links TRBV12-3 or TRBV12-4 to TRBJ1-6; D gene ambiguous. The CDR3 extends over 13 amino acids. The V end was cut by 1 base, the J end by 8 bases, with 6 bases between. As DNA, the CDR3 is TGTGCCAGCAGTTTAGTGTCTTATTCACCCCTCCACTTT. Its protein is CASSLVSYSPLHF.

The CDR3 nucleotides read TGTGCCAGCAGTTTCCCCAGGGGGAACGGGCGCTACACCTTC. Residues: CASSFPRGNGRYTF. This chain joins TRBV28 and TRBJ1-2; 7 bases map to TRBD1. V lost 3 bases and J lost 9; bases outside the gene matches: 10. CDR1 MDHEN and CDR2 SYDVKM come from the germline V gene. This CDR3 is 14 amino acids long.

The chain combines TRBV12-3 or TRBV12-4 with TRBJ1-2; D ambiguous. The V and J ends lost 5 bases and 8 bases respectively, with 12 bases between them. There are 12 residues in the CDR3. Here the CDR3 reads CASSPEAGGYTF. In nucleotides, the CDR3 is TGTGCCAGCAGTCCAGAGGCGGGGGGCTACACCTTC.

V gene TRBV6-1 combines with J gene TRBJ2-3, with 9 bases fitting TRBD2. Germline V gene data show CDR1 as MNHNS and CDR2 as SASEGT. The junction had 7 bases not matched to a gene; V was cut back by 1 base and J by 5 bases. The CDR3 runs to 16 residues. CDR3 nucleotide sequence: TGTGCCAGCAGTGAAGTGGATGCGGGGGGGCGAGATACGCAGTATTTT. This gives the protein CASSEVDAGGRDTQYF.

This clone has just one count. The chain links TRBV4-1 to TRBJ2-5; 8 bases map to TRBD2. The CDR3 is made up of 16 amino acids. Trimming cost V 4 bases and J 5 bases; bases outside gene matches: 12. In germline, CDR1 is MGHRA, CDR2 YSYEKL. CDR3 sequence (DNA): TGCGCCAGCAGCCCTCCCCGGGCGGGAGGAGGGGAGACCCAGTACTTC. The encoded protein is CASSPPRAGGGETQYF.

The rearrangement links TRBV14 to TRBJ2-2; 8 bases match TRBD2. Per the germline V gene, CDR1 is SGHDN and CDR2 is FVKESK. With V trimmed by 2 bases and J by 4 bases, 3 bases remained unmatched. The CDR3 covers 15 residues. This CDR3 reads CASSQRAGATGELFF. CDR3 nucleotide sequence: TGTGCCAGCAGCCAACGAGCGGGAGCCACCGGGGAGCTGTTTTTT.

The count of this clone is one. The chain joins TRBV9 to TRBJ2-3; tentatively, D is TRBD2 (6 bases). The CDR3 is 16 amino acids. Germline loops: CDR1 SGDLS, CDR2 YYNGEE. Trimming took off 3 bases at V and 2 bases at J, with 16 bases between the two ends. Here the CDR3 reads CASSGAWGDPTDTQYF. The DNA for the CDR3 is TGTGCCAGCAGCGGGGCGTGGGGGGACCCCACAGATACGCAGTATTTT.

V is TRBV18 and J is TRBJ2-1; TRBD2 matches 15 bases. Germline CDR1 is KGHSH and CDR2 is LQKENI. This CDR3 is 17 amino acids long. Trimming at V came to 0 bases and at J to 7 bases, leaving 4 bases not matched to a gene. CDR3 bases: TGTGCCAGCTCACCACCGGGACTAGCGGGAGGTATAAATGAGCAGTTCTTC. Amino acid sequence: CASSPPGLAGGINEQFF.

This rearrangement joins TRBV2 to TRBJ2-1; 9 nucleotides align to TRBD2. The CDR3 is 15 amino acids. After removal of 7 bases from V and 4 bases from J, the junction contained 8 bases not matched to a gene. Looked up from germline, CDR1 is SNHLY and CDR2 is FYNNEI. CDR3: CASTPSAGGYNEQFF. The CDR3 region has the DNA TGTGCCAGCACCCCTAGCGCGGGGGGGTACAATGAGCAGTTCTTC.

V and J are TRBV15 and TRBJ2-2, with unresolved D. The V end lost 5 bases, the J end lost 7 bases, and 11 bases lay between the germline ends. This CDR3 is built from 13 residues. CDR1 LNHNV and CDR2 YYDKDF come from the germline V gene (reference sequence). The CDR3 region is CATSPRTGGELFF. The CDR3 coding sequence is TGTGCCACCAGCCCCCGAACTGGCGGGGAGCTGTTTTTT.

This chain uses TRBV19 with TRBJ1-6, with D possibly being TRBD1 (5 bases). CDR1 LNHDA and CDR2 SQIVND come from the germline V gene (reference sequence). V lost 5 bases and J 10 bases, leaving 12 bases between the germline ends. The CDR3 covers 13 residues. CDR3 nucleotide sequence: TGTGCCAGTAGTGACGACAGAATATCACCCCTCCACTTT. This encodes CASSDDRISPLHF.

The chain links TRBV14 to TRBJ1-1; 7 nucleotides align to TRBD1. This CDR3 spans 17 amino acids. The germline gives CDR1 SGHDN, CDR2 FVKESK. Trimming cost V 6 bases and J 3 bases; bases outside gene matches: 16. CDR3 DNA sequence: TGTGCCAGCAGGCCCGGGAGAGGGGGCGGAGTGGACACTGAAGCTTTCTTT. This codes for CASRPGRGGGVDTEAFF.

J is TRBJ2-5 and V is TRBV14; 7 nucleotides match TRBD1. Germline CDR1 reads SGHDN; CDR2 reads FVKESK. The CDR3 has 15 amino acids. The V and J ends lost 4 bases and 1 base, in that order; junction bases with no gene match: 6. CDR3 sequence (DNA): TGTGCCAGCAGCCCCTTGGGACAGTTCCAAGAGACCCAGTACTTC. This encodes CASSPLGQFQETQYF.

This rearrangement joins TRBV28 to TRBJ2-7; D perhaps matches TRBD2 (6 bases). The germline gives CDR1 MDHEN, CDR2 SYDVKM. With 5 bases removed from V and 3 bases from J, the gap between germline ends came to 14 bases. The CDR3 is 14 residues long. The DNA for the CDR3 is TGTGCCAGCAGTGGGGGGAGAGGCATCTACGAGCAGTACTTC. As protein: CASSGGRGIYEQYF.

The V gene is TRBV2, the J gene TRBJ2-5, with 7 bases lining up with TRBD2. The CDR3 covers 15 residues. J lost 0 bases, V lost 6 bases, and 7 bases had no gene match. The germline CDR1 and CDR2 sequences are SNHLY and FYNNEI. CDR3 in amino acids: CASSHAGGNQETQYF. The CDR3 nucleotides read TGTGCCAGCAGCCACGCCGGGGGGAACCAAGAGACCCAGTACTTC.

In this sample, this clone turned up once. This rearrangement joins TRBV28 to TRBJ2-1; TRBD2 matches 8 bases. V shed 5 bases and J 4 bases; nucleotides not matched to a gene: 7. Germline assignment: CDR1 MDHEN and CDR2 SYDVKM. This CDR3 has 15 amino acids. CDR3 region: CASSLSGGSYNEQFF. CDR3 coding DNA: TGTGCCAGCAGTCTCAGCGGGGGATCTTACAATGAGCAGTTCTTC. The entire variable domain, with the rest obtained from reference TRBV28 and TRBJ2-1, is as follows: DVKVTQSSRYLVKRTGEKVFLECVQDMDHENMFWYRQDPGLGLRLIYFSYDVKMKEKGDIPEGYSVSREKKERFSLILESASTNQTSMYLCASSLSGGSYNEQFFGPGTRLTVL.

The CDR3 DNA reads as TGTGCCAGCAGCTTCAGGGGGAACTACGAAAAACTGTTTTTT. Its protein product is CASSFRGNYEKLFF. The V and J genes are TRBV5-5 and TRBJ1-4, with 7 bases identical to TRBD1. CDR3 length: 14 amino acids. Germline V gives CDR1 SGHKS, CDR2 YYEKEE (reference sequence). V lost 2 bases, J lost 8 bases, and 6 bases stayed unmatched.

On this clone: The germline gene is not matched at one end of the junction; a read error may be the cause. The sample holds other DNA sequences that translate to the same CDR3. The chain's CDR3 is CASSLAGGANEKLFF. CDR3 in DNA: TGCGCCAGCAGCTTGGCCGGGGGGGCTAACGAAAAACTGTTTTTT. The rearrangement links TRBV5-1 to TRBJ1-4; TRBD1 is a possible D gene (6 bases). Germline values: CDR1 SGHRS, CDR2 YFSETQ. This CDR3 has 15 amino acids.

This clone turned up a few times. The gene calls are TRBV6-2 or TRBV6-3 and TRBJ2-2; D not resolved. The CDR3 has 14 residues. CDR1 MNHEY and CDR2 SVGEGT come from the germline V gene. Trimming left V 2 bases short and J 6 bases short, with 10 bases between. CDR3 protein: CASSYLTPAGELFF. CDR3 sequence (DNA): TGTGCCAGCAGTTACCTGACTCCGGCCGGGGAGCTGTTTTTT.